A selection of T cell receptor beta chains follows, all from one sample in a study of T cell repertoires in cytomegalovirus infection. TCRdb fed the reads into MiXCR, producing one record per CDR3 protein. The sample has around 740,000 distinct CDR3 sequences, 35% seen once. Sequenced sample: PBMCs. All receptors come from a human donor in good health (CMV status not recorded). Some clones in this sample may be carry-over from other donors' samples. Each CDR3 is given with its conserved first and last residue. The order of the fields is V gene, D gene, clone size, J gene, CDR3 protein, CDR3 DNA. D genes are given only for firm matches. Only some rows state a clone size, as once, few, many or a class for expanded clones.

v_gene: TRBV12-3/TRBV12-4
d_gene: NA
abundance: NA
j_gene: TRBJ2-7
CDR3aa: CASTQRGENNEQYF
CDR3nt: TGTGCCAGCACCCAAAGGGGAGAGAACAATGAGCAGTACTTC

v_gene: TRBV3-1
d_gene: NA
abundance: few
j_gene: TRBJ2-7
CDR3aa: CASSQSGGMVYEQYF
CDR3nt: TGTGCCAGCAGCCAGTCGGGCGGGATGGTCTACGAGCAGTACTTC

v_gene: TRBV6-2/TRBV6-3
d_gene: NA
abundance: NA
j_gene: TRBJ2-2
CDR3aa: CASSYSARADGELFF
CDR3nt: TGTGCCAGCAGTTACTCGGCCAGGGCGGACGGGGAGCTGTTTTTT

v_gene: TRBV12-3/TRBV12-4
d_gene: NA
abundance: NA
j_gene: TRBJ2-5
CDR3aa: CASRNHRTNQETQYF
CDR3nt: TGTGCCAGCAGAAATCACAGGACTAACCAAGAGACCCAGTACTTC

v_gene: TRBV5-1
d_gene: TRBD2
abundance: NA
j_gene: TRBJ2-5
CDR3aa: CASSLITLAGGPETQYF
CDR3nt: TGCGCCAGCAGCTTAATCACTCTAGCGGGAGGGCCGGAGACCCAGTACTTC

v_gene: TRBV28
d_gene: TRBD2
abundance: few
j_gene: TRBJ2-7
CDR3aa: CASSSWGGFRYEQYF
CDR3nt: TGTGCCAGCAGTTCCTGGGGGGGGTTTCGCTACGAGCAGTACTTC

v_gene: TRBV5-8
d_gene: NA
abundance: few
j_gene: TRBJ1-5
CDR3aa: CASSRRVGANQPQHF
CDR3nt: TGTGCCAGCAGCCGGCGCGTGGGGGCTAATCAGCCCCAGCATTTT

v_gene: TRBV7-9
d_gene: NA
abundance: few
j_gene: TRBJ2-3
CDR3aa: CASSLTGIGTDTQYF
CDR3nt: TGTGCCAGCAGCCTCACAGGGATTGGCACAGATACGCAGTATTTT

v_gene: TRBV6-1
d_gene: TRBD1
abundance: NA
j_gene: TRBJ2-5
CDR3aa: CASSEFQSFLTRQGAEETQYF
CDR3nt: TGTGCCAGCAGTGAATTTCAGTCTTTCTTGACAAGACAGGGGGCGGAAGAGACCCAGTACTTC

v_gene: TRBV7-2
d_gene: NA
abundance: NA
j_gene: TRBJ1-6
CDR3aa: CASSLSGGRGYSYNLPRHF
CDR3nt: TGTGCCAGCAGCTTAAGCGGGGGAAGGGGGTACTCCTATAATTTACCCCGCCACTTT

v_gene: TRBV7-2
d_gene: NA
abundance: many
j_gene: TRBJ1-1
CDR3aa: CASSSLGTTEAFF
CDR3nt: TGTGCCAGCAGCTCCTTGGGGACTACTGAAGCTTTCTTT

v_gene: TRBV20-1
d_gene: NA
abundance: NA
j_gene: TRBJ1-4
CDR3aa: CSARDSRREKLFF
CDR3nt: TGCAGTGCTAGAGACAGCCGTCGGGAAAAACTGTTTTTT

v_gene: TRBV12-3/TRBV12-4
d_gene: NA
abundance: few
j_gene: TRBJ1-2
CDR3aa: CASSLLGGKSGGYTF
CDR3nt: TGTGCCAGCAGTTTGTTAGGGGGGAAATCGGGTGGCTACACCTTC

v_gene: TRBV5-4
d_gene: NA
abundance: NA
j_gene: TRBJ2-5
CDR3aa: CASSLFRRQETQYF
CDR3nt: TGTGCCAGCAGCTTGTTCCGGCGCCAAGAGACCCAGTACTTC

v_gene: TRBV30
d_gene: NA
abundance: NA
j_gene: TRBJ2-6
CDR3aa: CAWNPGMSGANVLTF
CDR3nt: TGTGCCTGGAATCCAGGGATGTCTGGGGCCAACGTCCTGACTTTC

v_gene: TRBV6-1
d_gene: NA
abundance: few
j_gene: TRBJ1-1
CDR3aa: CASSEVGAGPAFF
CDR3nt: TGTGCCAGCAGTGAAGTGGGTGCAGGGCCGGCTTTCTTT

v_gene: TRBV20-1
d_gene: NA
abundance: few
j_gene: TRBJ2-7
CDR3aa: CSASGGPLPYEQYF
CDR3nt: TGCAGTGCTAGCGGGGGTCCCTTACCCTACGAGCAGTACTTC

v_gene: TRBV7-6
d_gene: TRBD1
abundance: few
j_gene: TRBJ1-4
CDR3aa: CASSLGEGNRDSAEKLFF
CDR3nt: TGTGCTAGCAGCTTAGGGGAGGGGAACCGGGACAGCGCTGAAAAACTGTTTTTT

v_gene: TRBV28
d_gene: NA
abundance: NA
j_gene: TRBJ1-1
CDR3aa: CASSFGGGQTEAFF
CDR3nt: TGTGCCAGCAGTTTCGGCGGGGGTCAGACTGAAGCTTTCTTT

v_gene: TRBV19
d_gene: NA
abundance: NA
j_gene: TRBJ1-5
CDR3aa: CASSIERQPQHF
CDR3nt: TGTGCCAGTAGTATAGAGCGGCAGCCCCAGCATTTT

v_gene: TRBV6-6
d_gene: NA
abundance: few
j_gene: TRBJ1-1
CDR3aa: CASSYVSGNTEAFF
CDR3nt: TGTGCCAGCAGTTACGTGTCCGGAAACACTGAAGCTTTCTTT

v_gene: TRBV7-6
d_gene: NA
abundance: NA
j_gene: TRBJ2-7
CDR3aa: CASSRRTVSYEQYF
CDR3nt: TGTGCCAGCAGCCGTAGGACGGTTTCCTACGAGCAGTACTTC

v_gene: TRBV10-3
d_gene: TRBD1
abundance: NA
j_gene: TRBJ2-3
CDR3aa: CAISEPVQGQPQYF
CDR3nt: TGTGCCATCAGTGAGCCAGTACAGGGGCAACCCCAGTATTTT

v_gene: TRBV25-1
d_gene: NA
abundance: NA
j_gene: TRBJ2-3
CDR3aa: CASGGDTSTDTQYF
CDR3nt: TGTGCCAGCGGCGGGGACACAAGCACAGATACGCAGTATTTT

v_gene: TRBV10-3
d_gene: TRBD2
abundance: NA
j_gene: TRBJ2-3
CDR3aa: CAISLAYTAGEGNTQYF
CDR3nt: TGTGCCATCAGTCTCGCTTATACGGCGGGAGAGGGTAATACGCAGTATTTT

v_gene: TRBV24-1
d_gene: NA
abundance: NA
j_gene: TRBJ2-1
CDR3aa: CATSSVTGRGNNEQFF
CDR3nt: TGTGCCACCAGTAGCGTGACGGGCAGAGGTAACAATGAGCAGTTCTTC

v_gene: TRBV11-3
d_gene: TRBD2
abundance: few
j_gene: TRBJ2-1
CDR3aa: CASSHTSGSGNEQFF
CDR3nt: TGTGCCAGCAGCCATACTAGCGGGAGTGGCAATGAGCAGTTCTTC

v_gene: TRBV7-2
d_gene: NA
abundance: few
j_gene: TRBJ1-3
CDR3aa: CASSLGGQGGNTIYF
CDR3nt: TGTGCCAGCAGCTTAGGGGGTCAGGGAGGAAACACCATATATTTT

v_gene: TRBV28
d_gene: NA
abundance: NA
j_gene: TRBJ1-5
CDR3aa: CASSLSIGNQPQHF
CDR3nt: TGTGCCAGCAGTTTGAGTATTGGCAATCAGCCCCAGCATTTT

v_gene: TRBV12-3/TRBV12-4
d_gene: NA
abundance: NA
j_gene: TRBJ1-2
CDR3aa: CASSLNNRERGYTF
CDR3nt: TGTGCCAGCAGTTTGAACAACAGGGAGAGAGGCTACACCTTC

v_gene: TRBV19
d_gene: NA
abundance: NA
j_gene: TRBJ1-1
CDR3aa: CASSLPRRGPNTEAFF
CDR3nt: TGTGCCAGTAGTCTTCCACGTCGGGGACCGAACACTGAAGCTTTCTTT

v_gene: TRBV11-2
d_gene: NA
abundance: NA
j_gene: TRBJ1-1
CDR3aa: CASSSGHTEAFF
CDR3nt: TGTGCCAGCAGCTCCGGACACACTGAAGCTTTCTTT

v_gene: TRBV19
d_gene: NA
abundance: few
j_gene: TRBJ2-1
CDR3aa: CASKEGGSYNEQFF
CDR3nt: TGTGCCTCAAAGGAAGGCGGATCCTACAATGAGCAGTTCTTC

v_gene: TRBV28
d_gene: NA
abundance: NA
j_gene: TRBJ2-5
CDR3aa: CASSSNGLGQRKETQYF
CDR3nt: TGTGCCAGCAGTTCAAACGGGTTGGGGCAAAGAAAAGAGACCCAGTACTTC

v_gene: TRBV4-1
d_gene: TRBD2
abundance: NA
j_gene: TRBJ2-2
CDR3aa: CASSQESTSGRAYGELFF
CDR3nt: TGTGCCAGCAGCCAAGAGTCAACTAGCGGGAGGGCCTACGGGGAGCTGTTTTTT

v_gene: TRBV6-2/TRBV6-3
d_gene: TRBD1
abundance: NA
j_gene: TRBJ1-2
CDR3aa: CASSYSEGAFYGYTF
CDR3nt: TGTGCCAGCAGTTACTCGGAGGGGGCCTTCTATGGCTACACCTTC

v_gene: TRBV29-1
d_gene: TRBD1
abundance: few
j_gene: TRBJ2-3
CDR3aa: CSVEGQGKYF
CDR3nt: TGCAGCGTTGAAGGACAGGGAAAGTATTTT

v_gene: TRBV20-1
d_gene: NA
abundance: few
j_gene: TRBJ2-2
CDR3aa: CSVLGHTGPGELFF
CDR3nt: TGCAGTGTCCTGGGACACACGGGACCCGGGGAGCTGTTTTTT

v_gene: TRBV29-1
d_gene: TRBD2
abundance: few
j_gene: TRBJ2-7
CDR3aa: CSVYGGSYEQYF
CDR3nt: TGCAGCGTTTACGGGGGGTCCTACGAGCAGTACTTC

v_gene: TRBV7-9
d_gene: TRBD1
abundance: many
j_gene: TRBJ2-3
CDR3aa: CASSPQTGDTDTQYF
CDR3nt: TGTGCCAGCAGCCCCCAGACAGGGGACACAGATACGCAGTATTTT

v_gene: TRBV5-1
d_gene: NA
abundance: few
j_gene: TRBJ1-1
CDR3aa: CASSSREVYSGTEAFF
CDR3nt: TGCGCCAGCAGCTCCAGGGAGGTTTATAGCGGCACTGAAGCTTTCTTT

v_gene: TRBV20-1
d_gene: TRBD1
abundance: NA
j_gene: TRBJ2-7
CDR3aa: CSTGTGYAYEQYF
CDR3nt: TGCAGTACCGGGACAGGGTATGCCTACGAGCAGTACTTC

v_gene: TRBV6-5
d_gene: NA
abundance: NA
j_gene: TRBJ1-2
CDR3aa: CASSYSGSNYGSTF
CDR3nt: TGTGCCAGCAGTTACTCGGGATCTAACTATGGCTCCACCTTC

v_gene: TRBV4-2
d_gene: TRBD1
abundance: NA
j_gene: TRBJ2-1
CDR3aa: CASSPGQGRNEQFF
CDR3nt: TGTGCCAGCAGCCCAGGACAGGGGAGGAATGAGCAGTTCTTC

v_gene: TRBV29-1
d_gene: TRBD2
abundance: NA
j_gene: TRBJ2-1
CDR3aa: CSVKGTSVTYNETFF
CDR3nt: TGCAGCGTAAAGGGGACTAGCGTAACCTACAATGAGACGTTCTTC

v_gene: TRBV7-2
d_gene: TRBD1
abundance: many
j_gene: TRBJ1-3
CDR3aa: CASSLQGAGNTIYF
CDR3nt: TGTGCCAGCAGCCTACAGGGGGCTGGAAACACCATATATTTT

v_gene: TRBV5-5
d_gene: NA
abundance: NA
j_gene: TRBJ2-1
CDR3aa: CASSFRLGGNEQFF
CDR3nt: TGTGCCAGCAGCTTTAGACTCGGAGGGAATGAGCAGTTCTTC

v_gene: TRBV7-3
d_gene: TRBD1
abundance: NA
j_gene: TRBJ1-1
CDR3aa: CASSIGQGGVTEAFF
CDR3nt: TGTGCCAGCAGCATCGGACAGGGGGGGGTCACTGAAGCTTTCTTT

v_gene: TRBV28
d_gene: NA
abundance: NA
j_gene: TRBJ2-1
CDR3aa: CASSLNLLREQFF
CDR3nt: TGTGCCAGCAGTTTAAATCTGCTAAGGGAGCAGTTCTTC

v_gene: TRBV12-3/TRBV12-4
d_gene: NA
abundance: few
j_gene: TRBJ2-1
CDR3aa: CASSFRWLASGNEQFF
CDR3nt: TGTGCCAGCAGTTTTCGGTGGCTAGCCTCGGGCAATGAGCAGTTCTTC

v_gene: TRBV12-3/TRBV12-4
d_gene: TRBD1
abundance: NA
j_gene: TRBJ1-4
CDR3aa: CASSQTGGGTRELFF
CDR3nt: TGTGCCAGCAGCCAAACAGGGGGAGGGACGAGGGAACTGTTTTTT

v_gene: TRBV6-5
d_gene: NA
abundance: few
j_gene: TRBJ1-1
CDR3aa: CASRLTRNTEAFF
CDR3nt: TGTGCCAGCAGACTAACAAGAAACACTGAAGCTTTCTTT

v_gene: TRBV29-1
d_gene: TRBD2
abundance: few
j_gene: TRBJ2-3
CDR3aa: CSVDVWRGRRDTQYF
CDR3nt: TGCAGCGTTGATGTCTGGCGGGGGAGGAGGGATACGCAGTATTTT

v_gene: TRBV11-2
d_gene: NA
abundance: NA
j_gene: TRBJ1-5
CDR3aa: CASSLDSGYSNQPQHF
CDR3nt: TGTGCCAGCAGCTTAGATTCAGGCTATAGCAATCAGCCCCAGCATTTT

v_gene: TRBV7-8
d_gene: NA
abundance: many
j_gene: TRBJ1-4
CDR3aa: CASSLRGTPKLFF
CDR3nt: TGTGCCAGCAGCTTACGGGGGACTCCTAAACTGTTTTTT